This entry features one T cell receptor beta chain sequence. Time point of the sample: pre-sensitization, week 0. Treatment noted: therapeutic diphenylcyclopropenone sensitization with weekly scalp DPC. In the library, unique molecular identifiers were attached to individual cDNA molecules. A single record per CDR3 protein comes from TCRdb applying MiXCR to the RACE reads. The sample lists tens of thousands of distinct CDR3 sequences, roughly a tenth occurring once. These data originate in a study of human T cells and chemical hapten exposure. The receptor was isolated from a man younger than 45 with alopecia areata. Some clones in this sample may be carry-over from other donors' samples. Sequenced here: whole blood, sampled in connection with sensitization to the hapten diphenylcyclopropenone (DPC).

CDR3 in DNA: TGTGCCAGCAGCGTAGACGGAAATAGCAATCAGCCCCAGCATTTT. It encodes CASSVDGNSNQPQHF. The chain joins TRBV9 to TRBJ1-5; D is unresolved. V was cut by 0 bases and J by 0 bases, with 7 bases left in between. The CDR3 is made up of 15 amino acids. From germline, CDR1 is SGDLS and CDR2 YYNGEE.